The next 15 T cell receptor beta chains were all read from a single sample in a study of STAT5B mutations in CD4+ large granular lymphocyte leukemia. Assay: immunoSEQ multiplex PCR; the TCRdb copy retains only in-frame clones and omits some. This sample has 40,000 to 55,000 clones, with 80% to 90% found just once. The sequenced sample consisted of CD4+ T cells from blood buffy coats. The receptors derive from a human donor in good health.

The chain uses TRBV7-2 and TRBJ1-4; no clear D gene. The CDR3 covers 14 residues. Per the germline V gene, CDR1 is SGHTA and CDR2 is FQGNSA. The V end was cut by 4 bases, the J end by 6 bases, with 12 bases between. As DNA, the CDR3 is TGTGCCAGCAGCTCCGGTAAAGGAGATGAAAAACTGTTTTTT. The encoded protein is CASSSGKGDEKLFF.

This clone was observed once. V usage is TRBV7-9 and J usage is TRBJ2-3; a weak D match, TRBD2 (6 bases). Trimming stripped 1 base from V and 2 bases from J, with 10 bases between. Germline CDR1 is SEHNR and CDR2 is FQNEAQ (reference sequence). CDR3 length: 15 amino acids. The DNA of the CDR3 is TGTGCCAGCAGCTTAGAGCGGGCATACACAGATACGCAGTATTTT. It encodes CASSLERAYTDTQYF.

The CDR3 spells CASSQKARVEEKLFF. Written as DNA, the CDR3 is TGCGCCAGCAGCCAAAAGGCTAGGGTAGAGGAAAAACTGTTTTTT. The chain carries TRBV4-1 and TRBJ1-4; D is undetermined. The CDR3 loop spans 15 amino acids. Germline-derived CDR1 and CDR2 are MGHRA and YSYEKL. Trimming removed 2 bases at V and 8 bases at J, with 15 bases between.

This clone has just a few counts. As DNA, the CDR3 is TGTGCCAGCAAGATAGGACTAGCGGTTACAGATACGCAGTATTTT. Translating gives CASKIGLAVTDTQYF. The rearrangement uses TRBV2 and TRBJ2-3; 10 bases are shared with TRBD2. CDR1 is SNHLY, CDR2 FYNNEI, per germline. The CDR3 runs 15 residues. V was clipped by 7 bases and J by 3 bases; unmatched bases: 7.

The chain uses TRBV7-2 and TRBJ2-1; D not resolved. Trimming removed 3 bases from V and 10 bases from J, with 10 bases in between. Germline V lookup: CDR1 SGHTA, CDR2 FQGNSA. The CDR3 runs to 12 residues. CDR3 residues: CASSLYTKEQFF. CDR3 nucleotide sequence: TGTGCCAGCAGCTTGTACACGAAGGAGCAGTTCTTC.

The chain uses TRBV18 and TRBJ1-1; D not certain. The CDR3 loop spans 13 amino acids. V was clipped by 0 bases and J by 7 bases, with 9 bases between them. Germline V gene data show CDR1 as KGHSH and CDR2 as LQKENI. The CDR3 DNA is TGTGCCAGCTCACCACCTAACCAAGATGAAGCTTTCTTT. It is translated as CASSPPNQDEAFF.

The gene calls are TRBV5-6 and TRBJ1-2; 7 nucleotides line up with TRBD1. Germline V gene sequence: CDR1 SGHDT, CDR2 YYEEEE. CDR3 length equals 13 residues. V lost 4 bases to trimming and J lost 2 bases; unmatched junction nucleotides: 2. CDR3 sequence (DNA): TGTGCCAGCAGCCCGGACAGGAACTATGGCTACACCTTC. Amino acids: CASSPDRNYGYTF.

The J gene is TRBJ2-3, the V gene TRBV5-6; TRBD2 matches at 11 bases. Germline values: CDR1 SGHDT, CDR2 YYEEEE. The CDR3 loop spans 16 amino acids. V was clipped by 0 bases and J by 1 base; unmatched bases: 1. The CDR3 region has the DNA TGTGCCAGCAGCTTGGGGGGACTAGCGGGCACAGATACGCAGTATTTT. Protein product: CASSLGGLAGTDTQYF.

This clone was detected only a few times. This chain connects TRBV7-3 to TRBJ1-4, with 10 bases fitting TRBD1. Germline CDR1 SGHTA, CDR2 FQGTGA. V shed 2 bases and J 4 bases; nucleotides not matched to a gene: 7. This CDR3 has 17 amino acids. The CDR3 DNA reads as TGTGCCAGCAGCTTACCCGGGACAGGGGCCTTTAATGAAAAACTGTTTTTT. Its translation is CASSLPGTGAFNEKLFF.

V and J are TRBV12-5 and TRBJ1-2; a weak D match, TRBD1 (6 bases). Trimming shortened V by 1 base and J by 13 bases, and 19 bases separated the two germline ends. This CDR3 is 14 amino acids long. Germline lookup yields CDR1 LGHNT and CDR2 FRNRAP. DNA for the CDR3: TGTGCTAGTGGTTTGGAATCGGGGGCCGGGTATCTCACCTTC. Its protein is CASGLESGAGYLTF. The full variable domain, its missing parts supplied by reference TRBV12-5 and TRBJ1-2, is DARVTQTPRHKVTEMGQEVTMRCQPILGHNTVFWYRQTMMQGLELLAYFRNRAPLDDSGMPKDRFSAEMPDATLATLKIQPSEPRDSAVYFCASGLESGAGYLTFGSGTRLTVV.

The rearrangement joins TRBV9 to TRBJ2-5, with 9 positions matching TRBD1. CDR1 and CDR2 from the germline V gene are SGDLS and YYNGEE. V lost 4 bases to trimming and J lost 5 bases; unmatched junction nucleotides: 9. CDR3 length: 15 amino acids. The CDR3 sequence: CASSTWTGVRETQYF. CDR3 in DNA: TGTGCCAGCAGCACTTGGACAGGGGTCCGGGAGACCCAGTACTTC.

CDR3 residues: CASSRGVLVGRNQPQHF. CDR3 coding DNA: TGTGCCAGCAGCCGAGGGGTCCTCGTCGGGAGGAATCAGCCCCAGCATTTT. This rearrangement joins TRBV7-8 to TRBJ1-5; maybe TRBD1 (5 bases). The CDR3 is made up of 17 amino acids. Trimming took off 5 bases at V and 4 bases at J, with 21 bases between the two ends. From germline, CDR1 is SGHVS and CDR2 FQNEAQ.

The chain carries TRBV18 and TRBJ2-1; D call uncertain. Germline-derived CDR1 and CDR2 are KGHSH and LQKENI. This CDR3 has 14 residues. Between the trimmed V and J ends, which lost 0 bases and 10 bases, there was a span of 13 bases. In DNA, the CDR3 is TGTGCCAGCTCACCACCATACAGTTCGGTAGAGCAGTTCTTC. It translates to CASSPPYSSVEQFF.

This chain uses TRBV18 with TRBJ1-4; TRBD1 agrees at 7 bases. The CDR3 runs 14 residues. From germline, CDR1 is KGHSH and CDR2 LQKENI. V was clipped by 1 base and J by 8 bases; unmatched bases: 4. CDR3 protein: CASSPLTGDEKLFF. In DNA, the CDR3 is TGTGCCAGCTCACCACTTACAGGGGACGAAAAACTGTTTTTT.

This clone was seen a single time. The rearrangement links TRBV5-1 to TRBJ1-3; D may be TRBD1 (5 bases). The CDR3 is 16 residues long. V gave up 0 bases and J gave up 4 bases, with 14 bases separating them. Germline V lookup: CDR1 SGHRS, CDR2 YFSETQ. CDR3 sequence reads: CASSLAPGGNGNTIYF. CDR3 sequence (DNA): TGCGCCAGCAGCTTGGCCCCGGGGGGAAACGGAAACACCATATATTTT.